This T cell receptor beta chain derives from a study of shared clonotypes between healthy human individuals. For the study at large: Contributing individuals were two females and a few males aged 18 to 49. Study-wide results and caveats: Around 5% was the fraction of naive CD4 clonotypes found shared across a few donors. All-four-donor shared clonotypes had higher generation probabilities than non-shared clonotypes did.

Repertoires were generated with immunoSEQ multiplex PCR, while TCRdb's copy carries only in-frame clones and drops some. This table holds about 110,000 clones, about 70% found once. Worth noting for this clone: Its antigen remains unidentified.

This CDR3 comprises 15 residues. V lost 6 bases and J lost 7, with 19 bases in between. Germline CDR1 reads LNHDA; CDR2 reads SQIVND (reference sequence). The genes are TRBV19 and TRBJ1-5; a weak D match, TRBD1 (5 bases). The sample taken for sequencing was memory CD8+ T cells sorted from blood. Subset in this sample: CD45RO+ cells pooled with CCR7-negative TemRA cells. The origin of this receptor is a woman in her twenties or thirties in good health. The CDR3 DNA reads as TGTGCCAGTAGATTCACAGGTTGGGGCTGGCAGCCCCAGCATTTT. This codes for CASRFTGWGWQPQHF.